Described below is a single T cell receptor (beta chain) sequence and its context. The antigen remains undetermined. The source of the sample is a study of shared clonotypes between healthy human individuals. Study-level findings and limits: Relative to clonotypes present in all four donors, those not shared had lower generation probabilities. A generally larger estimated richness was seen in naive subsets than in memory subsets. Limited genetic and exposure-history diversity came from having few donors.

Sequencing was performed with immunoSEQ multiplex PCR; in TCRdb, only in-frame clones are kept and a portion is missing. The data hold approximately 1.1 million clones, with approximately 80% observed a single time. The CDR3 totals 12 residues. V was cut by 4 bases and J by 9 bases, with 13 bases left in between. CDR1 and CDR2 (germline): SGHRS, YFSETQ. The origin of this receptor is a man between 18 and 29 years old in good health. Some clones in this sample may be carry-over from other donors' samples. This sequence joins TRBV5-1 and TRBJ1-2, with D hard to call. The sample taken for sequencing was memory CD4+ T cells from PBMCs. The subset: CD45RA-negative fraction. The CDR3 here is CASSPLDGRYTF. CDR3 coding DNA: TGCGCCAGCAGCCCACTCGACGGCCGCTACACCTTC.